This T cell receptor beta chain was recorded in a study of blood T cell repertoires in COVID-19. Overall study: Sites across the United States, Italy and Spain contributed samples from acute and convalescent COVID-19. Nucleic acid was either cDNA or gDNA, and it came from T cells, B-cell-depleted T cells, or PBMCs.

In assigning cohorts, the study relied on participant-reported clinical history. Study processing details: Amplified reference gene primers provided the basis for estimating nucleated cell counts. Libraries were prepared by immunoSEQ multiplex PCR; TCRdb keeps only in-frame clonotypes and omits some of them. The DNA gave D and trimming, while V, J and clone size come from that table. The sample gives more than 350,000 clones, around 91% of which show up once; more than 0.8% is in the top ten. The CDR3 is 12 residues long. The germline V gene encodes CDR1 MNHEY and CDR2 SVGAGI. V was clipped by 6 bases and J by 2 bases; unmatched bases: 1.

The sample comprised PBMCs or T cells enriched from blood (not recorded which). The receptor was derived from a man younger than 30 who had recovered from COVID-19. The chain links TRBV6-5 to TRBJ2-7; the match to TRBD1 covers 7 bases. CDR3 sequence: CASRTGTYEQYF. DNA of the CDR3: TGTGCCAGCAGGACAGGGACCTACGAGCAGTACTTC.